These 2 T cell receptor beta chains were all obtained from the same sample, sequenced in a study of persistence of HIV-infected CD4 T cells. This was the immunoSEQ version 4 assay in survey mode. TCRdb's table, derived via immunoSEQ multiplex PCR, lists solely in-frame clones and lacks some. The sample yields tens of thousands of clones, roughly 71% seen once. Their antigens remain unidentified. Overlapping HIV-1 Gag 15-mer peptides at roughly 1 ug per peptide per mL were used. CD4+ T cells upregulating both CD40 ligand and CD69 were sorted as responding cells. The sequenced sample was CD4+ T cells sorted from PBMCs after approximately 19-hour stimulation, obtained from a patient who received antiretroviral therapy. The receptors here all came from an adult man with HIV who was CMV-seropositive.

This chain links TRBV28 with TRBJ2-5, with 7 bases that match TRBD2. In germline, CDR1 is MDHEN, CDR2 SYDVKM. After removal of 6 bases from V and 2 bases from J, the junction contained 9 bases not matched to a gene. CDR3 size: 15 residues. CDR3 coding DNA: TGTGCCAGCAGCCCCCCAAGCGGGGTACAAGAGACCCAGTACTTC. Amino acids: CASSPPSGVQETQYF.

The J gene is TRBJ2-2, the V gene TRBV27; perhaps TRBD1 as D (5 bases). Germline V lookup: CDR1 MNHEY, CDR2 SMNVEV (reference sequence). The CDR3 length is 15 residues. V shed 2 bases and J shed 6 bases, with 13 bases lying between them. The CDR3: CASSLDSYGSGELFF. The CDR3 region has the DNA TGTGCCAGCAGTTTAGACAGTTATGGGTCCGGGGAGCTGTTTTTT.